The sequence of this TCR beta chain was determined in a study of CD8 T cells in ankylosing spondylitis. Study-wide points: What appeared characteristic of ankylosing spondylitis blood was a TCR beta motif of 7 or 8 highly homologous variants.

Germline lookup yields CDR1 MNHNS and CDR2 SASEGT. CDR3 length: 15 amino acids. The V and J ends lost 6 bases and 6 bases respectively, with 20 bases between them. Quantitative 5'-RACE with molecular barcodes produced the TCR beta libraries. TCRdb re-called the 5' RACE reads with MiXCR, one entry per CDR3 protein. Of about 540,000 distinct CDR3 sequences in the sample, roughly 12% were seen once. Of note for this clonotype: The antigen remains undetermined.

Material for sequencing was blood, either unsorted or a sorted T cell fraction (not recorded which). J is TRBJ1-2 and V is TRBV6-1; tentatively, D is TRBD1 (5 bases). The TCR sequence derives from a male donor with ankylosing spondylitis. CDR3 sequence reads: CASRASGGRQDGYTF. The CDR3 nucleotides are TGTGCCAGCAGGGCGTCGGGGGGACGTCAAGATGGCTACACCTTC.